The following is a TCR beta chain sequence with its context. The data were obtained in a study of blood T cell repertoires in COVID-19. Study-wide background: COVID-19 samples collected from the United States, Italy and Spain covered acute and convalescent phases.

With 4 bases removed from V and 5 bases from J, the gap between germline ends came to 14 bases. This CDR3 is built from 14 residues. Germline V lookup: CDR1 MNHEY, CDR2 SMNVEV (reference sequence). TCRdb's copy holds only in-frame clones and misses some; the assay was immunoSEQ multiplex PCR. Here the sample spans 250,000 to 350,000 clones, around 88% being singletons. The chain recombines TRBV27 with TRBJ1-1; D is perhaps TRBD1 (6 bases). The origin of this receptor is a woman aged 45-59 years with acute or convalescent COVID-19. The specimen sequenced was peripheral blood. The CDR3, as DNA: TGTGCCAGCAGTTCCTCTTACAGGGAAACTGAAGCTTTCTTT. It is translated as CASSSSYRETEAFF.